Each of the 7 T cell receptor beta chains below was sequenced from the same sample in a study of blood T cell repertoires in COVID-19. Profiled with immunoSEQ multiplex PCR; TCRdb holds only in-frame clones, not every one. The table records about 100,000 clones, approximately 86% of them present only once. The sequencing input was peripheral blood. Source of these receptors: a human donor in a cohort sampled during active COVID-19.

The chain combines TRBV5-1 with TRBJ2-1; 8 bases are a match to TRBD2. Germline lookup yields CDR1 SGHRS and CDR2 YFSETQ. The V and J ends lost 5 bases and 7 bases, in that order; junction bases with no gene match: 11. This CDR3 comprises 15 residues. The CDR3 coding sequence is TGCGCCAGCAGTGGATACAGCGGGAGCTTTAATGAGCAGTTCTTC. It is translated as CASSGYSGSFNEQFF.

The J gene is TRBJ2-1, the V gene TRBV4-3, with 7 nucleotides matching TRBD2. V was pared by 1 base and J by 2 bases, with 8 bases of the junction left unmatched. Germline V gene lookup returns CDR1 LGHNA and CDR2 YSLEER. The CDR3 spans 17 residues. The DNA of the CDR3 is TGCGCCAGCAGCCAAGGGCTAGCGGAAGGAGCCTACAATGAGCAGTTCTTC. Amino acid sequence: CASSQGLAEGAYNEQFF.

Turning to this clone: Its ends do not fully match the called genes, so a read error is possible. Other DNA sequences from this sample encode an identical CDR3 as well. The J gene is TRBJ2-1, the V gene TRBV6-1; 9 bases agree with TRBD2. This CDR3 is built from 18 residues. Germline CDR1 is MNHNS and CDR2 is SASEGT. CDR3: CASSGGGREGFRYNEQFF. CDR3 DNA: TGTGCCAGCAGTGGCGGCGGGCGGGAGGGCTTTAGGTACAATGAGCAATTCTTC.

The chain links TRBV7-8 to TRBJ1-1; D perhaps matches TRBD1 (5 bases). The germline V gene has CDR1 SGHVS and CDR2 FQNEAQ. The germline V and J ends were trimmed by 1 base and 2 bases, with 11 bases remaining between them. The CDR3 runs to 15 residues. The CDR3 DNA sequence: TGTGCCAGCAGCTTAGATCCAGGGCTTAACACTGAAGCTTTCTTT. Its translation is CASSLDPGLNTEAFF.

This clone was seen more than once but under ten times. The J gene is TRBJ2-1, the V gene TRBV28; D is perhaps TRBD2 (6 bases). The germline CDR1 and CDR2 sequences are MDHEN and SYDVKM. The CDR3 loop spans 14 amino acids. Trimming cost V 6 bases and J 2 bases, with 11 bases left between them. CDR3 coding DNA: TGTGCCAGCAGGTCAGGAGGGCCCTACAATGAGCAGTTCTTC. Translation gives CASRSGGPYNEQFF.

This clone was seen more than once but under ten times. The J gene is TRBJ1-5, the V gene TRBV28; perhaps TRBD1 as D (6 bases). V lost 1 base and J lost 0, with 16 bases in between. The CDR3 covers 18 residues. Germline CDR1 reads MDHEN; CDR2 reads SYDVKM. DNA for the CDR3: TGTGCCAGCAGTTTATATAGCTTCGGACAGCTTAGCAATCAGCCCCAGCATTTT. Its protein is CASSLYSFGQLSNQPQHF.

The chain has TRBV3-1 (or the pseudogene TRBV3-2) and TRBJ2-3, with 8 bases matching TRBD1. V shed 1 base and J 4 bases; nucleotides not matched to a gene: 1. The CDR3 consists of 14 residues. Germline lookup yields CDR1 LGHDT and CDR2 YNNKEL (reference sequence). The DNA of the CDR3 is TGTGCCAGCAGCCAAGGACAGGGGTCAGATACGCAGTATTTT. It translates to CASSQGQGSDTQYF.